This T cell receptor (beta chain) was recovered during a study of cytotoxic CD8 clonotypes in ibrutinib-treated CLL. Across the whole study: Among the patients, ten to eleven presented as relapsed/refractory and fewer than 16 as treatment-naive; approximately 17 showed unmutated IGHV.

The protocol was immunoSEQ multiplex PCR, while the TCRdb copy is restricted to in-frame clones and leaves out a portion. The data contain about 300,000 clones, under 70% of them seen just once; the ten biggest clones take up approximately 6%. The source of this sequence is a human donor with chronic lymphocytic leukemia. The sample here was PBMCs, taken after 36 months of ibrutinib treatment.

CDR3 in DNA: TGTGCCAGCAGCGCGCGACTAGCGGGAGATACCGGGGAGCTGTTTTTT. It translates to CASSARLAGDTGELFF. The V call is TRBV11-3, the J call TRBJ2-2; the match to TRBD2 covers 12 bases. J was trimmed by 5 bases and V by 5 bases; bases with no gene match: 6. CDR1 and CDR2 (germline): SGHNT, YENEEA. This CDR3 region has 16 residues.